This TCR beta chain was recorded in a study of vaccination effects on CD4 cells after COVID-19. Study observations and caveats: Early post-infection timepoints were missing from the study, which also had few convalescent patients.

TCRdb's copy holds only in-frame clones and misses some; the assay was immunoSEQ multiplex PCR. Of some 40,000 clones detected, around 73% appear once; the ten largest clones hold 30% to 40%. The J segment lost 5 bases and the V segment lost 1 base, leaving 6 bases of the junction unmatched. The CDR3 runs to 16 residues. Germline V gene data show CDR1 as SGHTA and CDR2 as FQGNSA. Prior to sequencing, the ViraFEST assay stimulated PBMC with viral peptide pools, which expanded the antigen-specific CD4+ T cells. Investigators separated out CD4+ T cells once about 10 days of culture had passed. The person's infection with SARS-CoV-2, confirmed by PCR, took place between March and December 2020. In culture with approximately 10 IU/ml IL-2 and about 9.7 ug/ml peptides, PBMC were grown at two million per well. Half-medium changes using IL-2 medium occurred on days 3 and 7. This clone has more than one count but fewer than ten. Its antigen is as yet unknown.

This TCR derives from a human donor who had a prior SARS-CoV-2 infection. The chain recombines TRBV7-2 with TRBJ2-3; the match to TRBD2 covers 10 bases. The material was CD4+ T cells from PBMCs cultured with a peptide pool, obtained before COVID-19 vaccination. This CDR3 reads CASSLGLAGVGDTQYF. The CDR3 DNA sequence: TGTGCCAGCAGCTTAGGCCTAGCGGGAGTGGGAGATACGCAGTATTTT.